This T cell receptor beta chain was sequenced during a study of neoadjuvant anti-PD-1 for oral cavity cancer. Study-level information: Patients without progression received a fourth nivolumab dose around day 43, then surgical resection on days 50-56.

Specified time point: after neoadjuvant nivolumab, at surgical resection. These oral cavity squamous cell carcinomas were HPV-negative and locally advanced. PBMCs were not maintained or expanded in culture before analysis. Clones were read by immunoSEQ multiplex PCR, and TCRdb kept only the in-frame ones, dropping some. The table lists approximately 10,000 clones, roughly two thirds of them singletons. Material: PBMCs, obtained after nivolumab (anti-PD-1) treatment. This sequence originates from a person between 40 and 85 years old with oral cavity squamous cell carcinoma.

The CDR3 nucleotides are TGTGCCAGCAGTCACCCCGACAGGGGCCATCAGTACGAGCAGTACTTC. This sequence encodes CASSHPDRGHQYEQYF. The rearrangement uses TRBV28 and TRBJ2-7; 8 nucleotides align to TRBD1. The CDR3 is 16 amino acids. The V segment lost 5 bases and the J segment 4 bases; nucleotides outside the gene matches: 13. CDR1 is MDHEN, CDR2 SYDVKM, per germline.